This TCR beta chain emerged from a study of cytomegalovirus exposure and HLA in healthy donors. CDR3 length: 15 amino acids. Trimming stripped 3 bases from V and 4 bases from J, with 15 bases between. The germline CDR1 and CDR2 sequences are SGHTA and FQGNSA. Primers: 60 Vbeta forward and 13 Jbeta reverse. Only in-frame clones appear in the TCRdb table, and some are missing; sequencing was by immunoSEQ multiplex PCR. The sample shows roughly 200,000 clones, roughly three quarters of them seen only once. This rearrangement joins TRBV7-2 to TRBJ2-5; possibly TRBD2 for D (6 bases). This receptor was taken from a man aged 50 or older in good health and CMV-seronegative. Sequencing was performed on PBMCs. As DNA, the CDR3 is TGTGCCAGCAGCTTCGACGGGAGAGGTGGAGAGACCCAGTACTTC. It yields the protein CASSFDGRGGETQYF.